This TCR beta chain was sequenced for a study of blood T cell repertoires in COVID-19 (dated by TCRdb to 2020 to 2022). Study-level background: The collaborator samples originated in the United States, Italy and Spain and spanned the acute and convalescent phases of COVID-19. The prospective study material was composed of cDNA or gDNA derived from T cells, B-cell-depleted T cells, or PBMCs. The dataset comprised deeply sampled blood TCRbeta repertoires from subjects exposed to, actively infected with, or recovered from COVID-19. A freely available public database, intended as a resource for researchers studying the immune response to SARS-CoV-2, is where the repertoires were released. The samples were drawn from two sources: the first 160 participants of the ongoing ImmuneRACE study, and fewer than 1,500 subjects contributed by 6 global collaborators. Nearly every sample came with metadata listing a de-identified subject ID, COVID-19 status, age in years and sex. HLA class I and class II types, where available, came from metadata supplied by the sample provider rather than from assay-based typing.

Participants in the prospective study were enrolled through a virtual design, were aged roughly 18 to 90 years, and lived in 24 United States geographic areas. In the prospective study, participants were assigned to cohorts based on the clinical history participants reported in a screening survey and a study questionnaire. In the prospective study, whole blood, serum and a nasopharyngeal or oropharyngeal swab were collected from each participant by mobile phlebotomists. Over a roughly two-month period, participants in the prospective study had the option of providing additional blood draws and questionnaires. Blood samples from the prospective study were shipped frozen or at room temperature prior to DNA extraction. Counted from cysteine to phenylalanine, this CDR3 has 16 amino acids. Of the read, only the CDR3 DNA is kept; its 48 bases are in frame from base 1. Looking up the germline V gene yields CDR1 SGHDN and CDR2 FVKESK. V has 3 bases trimmed and J has 4 bases trimmed; junction bases matching no gene number 5.

A remark on this clone: Its binding antigen is unknown. No per-base quality is available; no much larger clone lies one base away.

TCRbeta CDR3 regions were amplified from genomic DNA using the immunoSEQ Assay, a bias-controlled multiplex PCR. On the authors' methods: The number of nucleated cells in each sample was estimated by amplification of reference gene primers within the assay. Sequence reads were collapsed and filtered to measure the absolute abundance of every unique TCRbeta CDR3 rearrangement. For each sample, productive Simpson clonality was calculated as the square root of Simpson's diversity index across productive rearrangements. TCRdb stores this immuneACCESS table with in-frame sequences only. Part of the clones is absent; in the studies checked, under half of the shortfall reflects unresolved V genes, and no reason is known for the rest. The V and J calls and clone size come from that table; D and trimming were worked out from the DNA. Recorded for this sample are approximately 250,000 clones; around 80% of them occurred a single time. The ten biggest clones cover under 5% of the sample.

General study outcomes and caveats: Clinical and demographic metadata were provided uncurated, with the amount varying by source and participant.

The V and J genes are TRBV14 and TRBJ1-5, with 11 bases aligning to TRBD1. What was sequenced was PBMCs or T cells enriched from blood (not recorded which). This sequence was found in a man aged 25-45 years with acute COVID-19. The CDR3 amino acid sequence is: CASSQTGTGGNQPQHF. The sequenced DNA: TGTGCCAGCAGCCAGACCGGGACAGGGGGAAATCAGCCCCAGCATTTT.